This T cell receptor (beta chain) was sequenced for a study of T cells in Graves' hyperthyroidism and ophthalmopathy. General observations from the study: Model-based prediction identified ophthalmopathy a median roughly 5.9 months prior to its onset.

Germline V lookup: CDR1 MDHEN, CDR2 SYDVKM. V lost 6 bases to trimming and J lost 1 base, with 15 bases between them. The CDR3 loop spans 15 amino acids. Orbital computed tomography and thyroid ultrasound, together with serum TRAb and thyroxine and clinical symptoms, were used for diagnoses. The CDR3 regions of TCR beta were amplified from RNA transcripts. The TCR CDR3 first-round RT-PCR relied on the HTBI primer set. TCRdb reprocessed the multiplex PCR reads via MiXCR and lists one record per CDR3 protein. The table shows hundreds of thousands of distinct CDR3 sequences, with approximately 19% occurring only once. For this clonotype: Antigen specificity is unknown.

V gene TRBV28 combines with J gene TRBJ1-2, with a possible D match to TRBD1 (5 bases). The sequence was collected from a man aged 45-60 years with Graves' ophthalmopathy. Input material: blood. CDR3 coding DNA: TGTGCCAGCAGCAACCCCCGACAGCTTAACTATGGCTACACCTTC. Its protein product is CASSNPRQLNYGYTF.